The 28 T cell receptor beta chains presented below share a single source sample, sequenced in a study of cytomegalovirus exposure and HLA in healthy donors. The PCR made use of 60 Vbeta and 13 Jbeta primers. Clones were sequenced by immunoSEQ multiplex PCR, and TCRdb holds only the in-frame ones, with some missing. The sample carries some 90,000 clones, about 81% recorded once. Material: PBMCs. These receptor sequences come from a man aged 35 to 55 in good health and CMV-seronegative.

This clone occurred once. This chain connects TRBV4-1 to TRBJ1-1, with TRBD1 matching 8 bases. J was trimmed by 7 bases and V by 1 base; bases with no gene match: 17. The CDR3 runs 18 residues. Germline V gene lookup returns CDR1 MGHRA and CDR2 YSYEKL. CDR3: CASSQARDRPNEGLEAFF. In nucleotides, the CDR3 is TGCGCCAGCAGCCAAGCCAGGGACAGGCCAAACGAGGGACTTGAAGCTTTCTTT.

This clone has just a few counts. V is TRBV10-2 and J is TRBJ2-1; D is undetermined. Germline V lookup: CDR1 WSHSY, CDR2 SAAADI. The CDR3 is 12 residues long. Trimming left V 4 bases short and J 4 bases short, with 5 bases between. The DNA for the CDR3 is TGCGCCAGCAGTGGCCAGTACAATGAGCAGTTCTTC. Translated, it gives CASSGQYNEQFF.

The DNA of the CDR3 is TGTGCCAGCAGCCCGGGGCTAGCGGAGTCGAACACCGGGGAGCTGTTTTTT. It yields the protein CASSPGLAESNTGELFF. V is TRBV5-6 and J is TRBJ2-2; 7 bases agree with TRBD2. Germline V gene lookup returns CDR1 SGHDT and CDR2 YYEEEE. With 4 bases clipped from V and 0 bases from J, the junction kept 9 bases outside the gene matches. The CDR3 has 17 residues.

The CDR3, as DNA: TGTGCCAGCTCACAGACAGAGGATGGTTACGAGCAGTACTTC. This gives the protein CASSQTEDGYEQYF. V is TRBV18 and J is TRBJ2-7, with a weak D call TRBD1 (5 bases). This CDR3 comprises 14 residues. Germline CDR1 reads KGHSH; CDR2 reads LQKENI. V gave up 4 bases and J gave up 4 bases, with 14 bases separating them.

On this clone itself: This sample also contains other DNA sequences that code for the same CDR3. The chain has TRBV18 and TRBJ1-1; D ambiguous. CDR1 and CDR2 from the germline V gene are KGHSH and LQKENI. V lost 3 bases and J lost 0, with 5 bases in between. The CDR3 sequence is 13 residues long. This chain's CDR3 is CASSPSLNTEAFF. CDR3 DNA: TGTGCCAGCTCACCGAGTCTGAACACTGAAGCTTTCTTT.

The chain joins TRBV5-6 to TRBJ2-3, with D possibly TRBD2 on 7 matching bases. The CDR3 has 16 residues. Trimming stripped 1 base from V and 1 base from J, with 13 bases between. Germline CDR1 and CDR2: SGHDT and YYEEEE. CDR3 DNA: TGTGCCAGCAGCTTGATTAGGGGGGGCCGCACAGATACGCAGTATTTT. Encoded protein: CASSLIRGGRTDTQYF.

This clone was counted only a few times. The CDR3 DNA is TGCGCCAGCAGCTTGGCGGTGCGGGGGGGAGATGTGACCCAGTACTTC. Protein product: CASSLAVRGGDVTQYF. The chain joins TRBV5-1 to TRBJ2-5, with TRBD2 matching 9 bases. The germline V gene encodes CDR1 SGHRS and CDR2 YFSETQ. The length of the CDR3 is 16 residues. The trim removed 0 bases at V and 7 bases at J, leaving 10 bases unmatched.

V gene TRBV5-1 combines with J gene TRBJ2-2, with D maybe TRBD1 (5 bases). Deletions cut 7 bases from V and 4 bases from J, with 11 bases between. CDR1 is SGHRS and CDR2 is YFSETQ in the germline V gene. The CDR3 totals 13 residues. The CDR3 sequence: CASGLGATGELFF. The CDR3 DNA is TGCGCCAGCGGCCTTGGGGCCACCGGGGAGCTGTTTTTT. The complete variable domain, with remaining parts taken from reference TRBV5-1 and TRBJ2-2, reads KAGVTQTPRYLIKTRGQQVTLSCSPISGHRSVSWYQQTPGQGLQFLFEYFSETQRNKGNFPGRFSGRQFSNSRSEMNVSTLELGDSALYLCASGLGATGELFFGEGSRLTVL.

The chain carries TRBV6-5 and TRBJ1-2; D call uncertain. CDR1 MNHEY and CDR2 SVGAGI come from the germline V gene. With 4 bases removed from V and 5 bases from J, the gap between germline ends came to 17 bases. This CDR3 has 15 amino acids. The CDR3 protein is CASSSYPEDLYGYTF. The CDR3 coding sequence is TGTGCCAGCAGTTCCTATCCCGAGGACTTATATGGCTACACCTTC.

This clone appeared a single time. The chain couples TRBV12-5 to TRBJ2-7, with no clear D. This CDR3 region has 14 residues. CDR1 is LGHNT, CDR2 FRNRAP, per germline. Between the trimmed V and J ends, which lost 5 bases and 2 bases, there was a span of 13 bases. CDR3 amino acids: CASGPPGQTYEQYF. The DNA of the CDR3 is TGTGCTAGTGGTCCCCCTGGGCAAACCTACGAGCAGTACTTC.

This chain links TRBV6-5 with TRBJ2-2; 7 bases are shared with TRBD1. The V and J ends lost 6 bases and 5 bases, in that order; junction bases with no gene match: 6. The CDR3 extends over 14 amino acids. In germline, CDR1 is MNHEY, CDR2 SVGAGI. The CDR3 spells CASRNRGGTGELFF. The CDR3, as DNA: TGTGCCAGCAGAAACAGGGGCGGGACCGGGGAGCTGTTTTTT.

The chain combines TRBV23-1 with TRBJ1-6; 7 nucleotides line up with TRBD1. TRBV23-1 is assigned to the ORF class and has an uncertain function. J was trimmed by 0 bases and V by 6 bases; bases with no gene match: 5. The CDR3 has 16 amino acids. The CDR3 bases are TGCGCCAGCAGAACGGGGACAGACTCCTATAATTCACCCCTCCACTTT. Translating it yields CASRTGTDSYNSPLHF.

This chain connects TRBV5-1 to TRBJ1-5; the D is unclear. Germline lookup yields CDR1 SGHRS and CDR2 YFSETQ. The CDR3 consists of 15 residues. The V end was cut by 1 base, the J end by 3 bases, with 11 bases between. The CDR3 here is CASSLYRGPNQPQHF. CDR3 bases: TGCGCCAGCAGCTTGTACAGAGGGCCCAATCAGCCCCAGCATTTT.

J is TRBJ1-4 and V is TRBV28; D is unresolved. This CDR3 is built from 13 residues. Trimming pared 5 bases from V and 8 bases from J, leaving 12 bases between. Germline CDR1 is MDHEN and CDR2 is SYDVKM. The CDR3 DNA reads TGTGCCAGCAGTCGAGGTAGGATGGAAAAACTGTTTTTT. The encoded protein is CASSRGRMEKLFF.

The gene calls are TRBV29-1 and TRBJ2-7; 12 bases map to TRBD1. The germline V gene has CDR1 SQVTM and CDR2 ANQGSEA. V lost 7 bases, J lost 3 bases, and 13 bases stayed unmatched. This CDR3 is built from 16 residues. The CDR3, as DNA: TGCAGCGCCCGAGGGACAGGGGGCAGAGGTGACTACGAGCAGTACTTC. It codes for CSARGTGGRGDYEQYF.

The chain is built from TRBV19 and TRBJ2-7; TRBD1 matches at 7 bases. The J segment lost 0 bases and the V segment lost 5 bases, leaving 10 bases of the junction unmatched. The germline gives CDR1 LNHDA, CDR2 SQIVND (reference sequence). The CDR3 runs 16 residues. CDR3 sequence reads: CASSSQGPGDSYEQYF. The CDR3 DNA follows: TGTGCCAGTAGTTCACAGGGGCCCGGGGACTCCTACGAGCAGTACTTC.

The chain joins TRBV2 to TRBJ1-1; 8 nucleotides match TRBD1. V shed 6 bases and J 4 bases; nucleotides not matched to a gene: 7. Germline-derived CDR1 and CDR2 are SNHLY and FYNNEI. This CDR3 contains 14 residues. The CDR3 bases are TGTGCCAGCAGAGTAGGACAGGGATCCACTGAAGCTTTCTTT. It encodes CASRVGQGSTEAFF.

The chain links TRBV6-5 to TRBJ1-3; D ambiguous. V lost 6 bases to trimming and J lost 11 bases, with 20 bases between them. Germline values: CDR1 MNHEY, CDR2 SVGAGI. The CDR3 contains 14 residues. The CDR3 coding sequence is TGTGCCAGCAGACCGCCGGGGATTGAGGGTGCCATATATTTT. It encodes CASRPPGIEGAIYF.

The J gene is TRBJ2-3, the V gene TRBV19; D remains ambiguous. Germline CDR1 is LNHDA and CDR2 is SQIVND (reference sequence). Trimming removed 5 bases at V and 5 bases at J, with 11 bases between. This CDR3 has 13 residues. The CDR3 spells CASSSRRGDTQYF. The CDR3 DNA follows: TGTGCCAGTAGTTCGCGGCGAGGAGATACGCAGTATTTT.

The genes are TRBV2 and TRBJ1-2; TRBD1 might be the D (5 bases). The V and J ends lost 8 bases and 8 bases respectively, with 33 bases between them. The CDR3 sequence is 18 residues long. The germline V gene has CDR1 SNHLY and CDR2 FYNNEI. CDR3 amino acids: CASLKDLGEVGTIRGYTF. The CDR3 DNA reads TGTGCCAGCTTGAAGGATTTGGGCGAGGTTGGGACTATTCGGGGCTACACCTTC.

The genes are TRBV5-1 and TRBJ1-2, with D possibly TRBD1 on 6 matching bases. The germline V gene has CDR1 SGHRS and CDR2 YFSETQ. The CDR3 is 15 amino acids. The V and J ends lost 4 bases and 2 bases respectively, with 15 bases between them. CDR3 bases: TGCGCCAGCAGCGCTTTGCCAGGGGTAAACTATGGCTACACCTTC. Translated, it gives CASSALPGVNYGYTF.

This chain links TRBV7-3 with TRBJ2-7; D uncertain. Germline V gene data show CDR1 as SGHTA and CDR2 as FQGTGA. V was pared by 5 bases and J by 2 bases, with 16 bases between. The CDR3 loop spans 15 amino acids. CDR3 amino acids: CASSPGLAGPYEQYF. In DNA, the CDR3 is TGTGCCAGCAGCCCCGGTTTGGCAGGCCCCTACGAGCAGTACTTC.

This chain connects TRBV5-4 to TRBJ2-2; perhaps TRBD1 as D (6 bases). The V end lost 0 bases, the J end lost 4 bases, and 10 bases lay between the germline ends. The CDR3 covers 15 residues. The germline gives CDR1 SGHNT, CDR2 YYREEE (reference sequence). The CDR3 nucleotides read TGTGCCAGCAGCTTGGACAGGGTGTTCACCGGGGAGCTGTTTTTT. Translating it yields CASSLDRVFTGELFF.

J is TRBJ1-2 and V is TRBV2; D not certain. Per the germline V gene, CDR1 is SNHLY and CDR2 is FYNNEI. V lost 4 bases, J lost 0 bases, and 9 bases lay in between. This CDR3 comprises 14 residues. This CDR3 reads CASSARHPNYGYTF. DNA of the CDR3: TGTGCCAGCAGTGCGAGACACCCTAACTATGGCTACACCTTC.

This clone was found once. J is TRBJ1-2 and V is TRBV7-9; no reliable D call. The CDR3 sequence is 16 residues long. CDR1 and CDR2 (germline): SEHNR, FQNEAQ (reference sequence). Trimming stripped 4 bases from V and 0 bases from J, with 15 bases between. CDR3 amino acids: CASSSAVGTANYGYTF. In nucleotides, the CDR3 is TGTGCCAGCAGCTCTGCCGTGGGTACAGCTAACTATGGCTACACCTTC.

The V call is TRBV2, the J call TRBJ2-5; tentatively, D is TRBD1 (5 bases). Deletions cut 5 bases from V and 5 bases from J, with 15 bases between. The CDR3 length is 14 residues. Germline loops: CDR1 SNHLY, CDR2 FYNNEI. The CDR3, as DNA: TGTGCCAGCAGTTCCCAGACAGTTGGGGAGACCCAGTACTTC. This gives the protein CASSSQTVGETQYF.

The chain has TRBV5-1 and TRBJ1-1; 7 positions agree with TRBD1. Looked up from germline, CDR1 is SGHRS and CDR2 is YFSETQ. The CDR3 contains 14 residues. V trimming: 5 bases; J trimming: 1 base; junction bases outside the gene matches: 5. Here the CDR3 DNA reads TGCGCCAGCAGTTTTGACAGGGAGAACACTGAAGCTTTCTTT. Amino acids: CASSFDRENTEAFF.

The V call is TRBV7-9, the J call TRBJ2-4, with 7 bases identical to TRBD1. V shed 6 bases, J shed 0 bases, and the junction held 8 bases outside the gene matches. The CDR3 loop spans 16 amino acids. Germline-derived CDR1 and CDR2 are SEHNR and FQNEAQ (reference sequence). CDR3 DNA: TGTGCCAGCAGTCCAGCCGGGACAGTAGCCAAAAACATTCAGTACTTC. This codes for CASSPAGTVAKNIQYF.